This TCR beta chain was identified during a study of identical twins. Study results and limitations: In monozygotic twins, models underestimated the sharing of out-of-frame TCR alpha. Twin pairs had excess sharing that was weaker in beta out-of-frame sequences.

As to this clonotype: Its antigen is undetermined.

Via MiXCR, TCRdb re-called the 5' RACE reads, giving one row per CDR3 protein. This sample has under 900,000 distinct CDR3 sequences, with approximately 13% found just once. Germline-derived CDR1 and CDR2 are LGHNA and YNFKEQ. The CDR3 extends over 12 amino acids. Trimming left V 5 bases short and J 5 bases short, with 9 bases between. This sample also appeared in a second study, on yellow fever vaccine responses in identical twins. That work adds: Twins' vaccine T cell response reportedly gave the appearance of partial convergence and partial personalization.

Input material: PBMCs. The V and J genes are TRBV4-2 and TRBJ1-2, with D hard to call. The clonotype comes from a woman aged 18-29 years in good health. The CDR3 spells CASSAVGYGYTF. The CDR3 nucleotides read TGTGCCAGCAGCGCCGTAGGGTATGGCTACACCTTC.